The clone carrying this T cell receptor beta chain was recorded once. The antigen is not known. The data stem from a study of T cells in Graves' hyperthyroidism and ophthalmopathy. Amplification targeted TCR beta CDR3 regions from RNA transcripts. The HTBI primer set was used in a first-round RT-PCR of the TCR CDR3. MiXCR, run by TCRdb on the multiplex PCR reads, gives a single entry per CDR3 protein. The table records roughly 400,000 distinct CDR3 sequences, around 25% of them present only once. Study results and caveats: Median prediction lead before ophthalmopathy onset was 5.5 to 7 months with the model.

The CDR3 loop spans 16 amino acids. Germline V gives CDR1 SNHLY, CDR2 FYNNEI. Unmatched junction bases numbered 5, after V lost 6 bases and J lost 2 bases. This clonotype originated in a man aged 45-65 years with Graves' hyperthyroidism. The chain employs TRBV2 and TRBJ1-5, with TRBD1 identical over 12 bases. The sample consisted of blood. CDR3 bases: TGTGCCAGCAGCGGGACAGGGGGCATCGGCAATCAGCCCCAGCATTTT. It is translated as CASSGTGGIGNQPQHF.